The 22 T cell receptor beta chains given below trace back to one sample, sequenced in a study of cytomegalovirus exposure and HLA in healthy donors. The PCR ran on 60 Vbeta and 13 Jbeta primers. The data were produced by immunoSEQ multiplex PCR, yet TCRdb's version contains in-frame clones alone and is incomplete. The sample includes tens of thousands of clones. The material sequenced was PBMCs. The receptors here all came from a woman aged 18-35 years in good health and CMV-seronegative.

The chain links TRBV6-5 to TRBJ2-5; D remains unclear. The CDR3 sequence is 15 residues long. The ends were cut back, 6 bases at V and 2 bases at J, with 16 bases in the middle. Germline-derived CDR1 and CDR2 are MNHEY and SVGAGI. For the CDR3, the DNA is TGTGCCAGCAGCCTACCCCGAGGAGTTCAAGAGACCCAGTACTTC. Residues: CASSLPRGVQETQYF.

The CDR3 sequence: CASSSGTSIYGYTF. CDR3 DNA: TGTGCCAGCAGCAGCGGGACGTCAATCTATGGCTACACCTTC. V usage is TRBV7-2 and J usage is TRBJ1-2; D is perhaps TRBD1 (5 bases). CDR1 is SGHTA and CDR2 is FQGNSA in the germline V gene. The CDR3 runs to 14 residues. Trimming took off 5 bases at V and 4 bases at J, with 14 bases between the two ends.

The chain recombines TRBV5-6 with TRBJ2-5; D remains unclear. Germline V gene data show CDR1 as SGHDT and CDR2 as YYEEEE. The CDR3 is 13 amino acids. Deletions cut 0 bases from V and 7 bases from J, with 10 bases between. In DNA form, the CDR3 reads TGTGCCAGCAGCTTGGACGTACCAGGGACCCAGTACTTC. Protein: CASSLDVPGTQYF.

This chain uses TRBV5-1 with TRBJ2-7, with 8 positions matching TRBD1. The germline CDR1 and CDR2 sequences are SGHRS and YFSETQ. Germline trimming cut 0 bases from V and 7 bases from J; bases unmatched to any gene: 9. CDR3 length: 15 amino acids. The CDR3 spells CASSLARGQAEEQYF. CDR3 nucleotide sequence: TGCGCCAGCAGCTTGGCCAGGGGACAGGCTGAGGAGCAGTACTTC. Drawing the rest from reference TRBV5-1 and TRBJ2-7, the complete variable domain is KAGVTQTPRYLIKTRGQQVTLSCSPISGHRSVSWYQQTPGQGLQFLFEYFSETQRNKGNFPGRFSGRQFSNSRSEMNVSTLELGDSALYLCASSLARGQAEEQYFGPGTRLTVT.

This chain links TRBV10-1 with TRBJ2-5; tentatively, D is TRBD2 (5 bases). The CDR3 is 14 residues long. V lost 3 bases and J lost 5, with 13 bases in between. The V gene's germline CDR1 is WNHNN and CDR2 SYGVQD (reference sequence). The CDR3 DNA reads TGCGCCAGCAGTGAACTAGTGGAGGTGGAGACCCAGTACTTC. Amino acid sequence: CASSELVEVETQYF.

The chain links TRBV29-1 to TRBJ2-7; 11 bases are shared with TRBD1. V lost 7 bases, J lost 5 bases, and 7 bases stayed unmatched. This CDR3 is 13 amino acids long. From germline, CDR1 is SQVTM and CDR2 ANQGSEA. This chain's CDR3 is CSGGTGGKDEQYF. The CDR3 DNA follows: TGCAGCGGTGGGACAGGGGGTAAGGACGAGCAGTACTTC.

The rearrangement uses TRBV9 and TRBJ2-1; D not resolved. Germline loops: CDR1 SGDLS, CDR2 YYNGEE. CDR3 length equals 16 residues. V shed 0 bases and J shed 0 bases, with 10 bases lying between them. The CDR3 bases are TGTGCCAGCAGCGTAGCTATAGCCTCCTCCTACAATGAGCAGTTCTTC. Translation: CASSVAIASSYNEQFF.

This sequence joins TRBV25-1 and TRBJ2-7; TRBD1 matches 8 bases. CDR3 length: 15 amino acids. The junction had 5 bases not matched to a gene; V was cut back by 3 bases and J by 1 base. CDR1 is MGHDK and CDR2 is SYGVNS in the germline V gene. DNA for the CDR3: TGTGCCAGCAGTGACCCACGGACAGGGTCCTACGAGCAGTACTTC. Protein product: CASSDPRTGSYEQYF.

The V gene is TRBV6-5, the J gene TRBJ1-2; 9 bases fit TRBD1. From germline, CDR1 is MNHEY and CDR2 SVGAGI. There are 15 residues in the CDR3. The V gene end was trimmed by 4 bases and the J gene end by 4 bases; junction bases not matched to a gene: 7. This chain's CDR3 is CASSWGTGRGYGYTF. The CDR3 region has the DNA TGTGCCAGCAGTTGGGGGACAGGGCGAGGCTATGGCTACACCTTC.

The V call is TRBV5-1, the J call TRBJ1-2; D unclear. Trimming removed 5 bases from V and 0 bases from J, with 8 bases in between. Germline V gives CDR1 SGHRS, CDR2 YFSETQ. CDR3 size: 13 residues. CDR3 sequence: CASREGPNYGYTF. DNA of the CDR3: TGCGCCAGCAGGGAGGGCCCTAACTATGGCTACACCTTC.

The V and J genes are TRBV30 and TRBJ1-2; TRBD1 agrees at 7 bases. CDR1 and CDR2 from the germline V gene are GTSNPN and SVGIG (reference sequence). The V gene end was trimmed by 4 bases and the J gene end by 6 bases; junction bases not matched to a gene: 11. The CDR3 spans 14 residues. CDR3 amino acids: CAWNFGETGNGYTF. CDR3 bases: TGTGCCTGGAATTTCGGGGAGACAGGGAATGGCTACACCTTC.

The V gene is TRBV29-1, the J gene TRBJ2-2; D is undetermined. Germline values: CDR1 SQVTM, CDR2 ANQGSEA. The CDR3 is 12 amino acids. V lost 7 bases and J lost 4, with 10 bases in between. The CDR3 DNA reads TGCAGCGGCTTTTCGGGCACCGGGGAGCTGTTTTTT. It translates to CSGFSGTGELFF.

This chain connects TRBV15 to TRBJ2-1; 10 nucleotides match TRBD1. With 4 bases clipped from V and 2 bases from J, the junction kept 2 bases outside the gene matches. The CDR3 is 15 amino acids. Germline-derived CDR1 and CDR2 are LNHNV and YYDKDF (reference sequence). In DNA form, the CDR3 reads TGTGCCACCAGCATCGGACAGGGGGCCTACAATGAGCAGTTCTTC. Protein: CATSIGQGAYNEQFF.

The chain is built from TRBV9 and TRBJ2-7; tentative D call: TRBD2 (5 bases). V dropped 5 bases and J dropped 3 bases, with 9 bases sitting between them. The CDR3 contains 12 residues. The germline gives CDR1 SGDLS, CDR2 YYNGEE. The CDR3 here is CASSVGDYEQYF. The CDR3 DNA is TGTGCCAGCAGTGTCGGGGACTACGAGCAGTACTTC. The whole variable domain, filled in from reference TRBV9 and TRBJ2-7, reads DSGVTQTPKHLITATGQRVTLRCSPRSGDLSVYWYQQSLDQGLQFLIQYYNGEERAKGNILERFSAQQFPDLHSELNLSSLELGDSALYFCASSVGDYEQYFGPGTRLTVT.

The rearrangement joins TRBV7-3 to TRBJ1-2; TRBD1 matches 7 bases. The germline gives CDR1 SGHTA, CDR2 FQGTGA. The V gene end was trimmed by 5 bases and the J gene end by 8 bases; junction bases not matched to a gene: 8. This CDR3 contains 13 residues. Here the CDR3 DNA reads TGTGCCAGCAGCGAAAGGGGGCTGGGGGGCTACACCTTC. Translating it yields CASSERGLGGYTF.

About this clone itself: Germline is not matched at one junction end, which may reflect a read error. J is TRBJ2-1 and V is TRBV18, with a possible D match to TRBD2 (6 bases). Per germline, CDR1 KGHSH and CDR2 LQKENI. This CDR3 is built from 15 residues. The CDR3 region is CASSPEGSSDNEQFF. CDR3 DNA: TGTGCCAGCTCACCGGAGGGGAGCTCCGACAATGAGCAGTTCTTC.

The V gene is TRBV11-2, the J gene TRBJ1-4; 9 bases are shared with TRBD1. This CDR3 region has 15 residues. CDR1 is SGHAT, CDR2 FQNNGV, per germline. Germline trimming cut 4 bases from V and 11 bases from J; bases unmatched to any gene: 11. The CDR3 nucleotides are TGTGCCAGCAGCTCTGTACCGGGACAGGGAGGGAAACTGTTTTTT. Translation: CASSSVPGQGGKLFF. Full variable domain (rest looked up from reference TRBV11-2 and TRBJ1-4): EAGVAQSPRYKIIEKRQSVAFWCNPISGHATLYWYQQILGQGPKLLIQFQNNGVVDDSQLPKDRFSAERLKGVDSTLKIQPAKLEDSAVYLCASSSVPGQGGKLFFGSGTQLSVL.

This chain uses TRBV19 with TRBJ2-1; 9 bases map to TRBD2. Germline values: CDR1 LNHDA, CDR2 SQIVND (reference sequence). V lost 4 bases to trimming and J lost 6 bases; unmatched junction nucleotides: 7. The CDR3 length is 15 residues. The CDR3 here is CASSSIAGASNEQFF. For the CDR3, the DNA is TGTGCCAGTAGTAGTATAGCGGGGGCCTCCAATGAGCAGTTCTTC.

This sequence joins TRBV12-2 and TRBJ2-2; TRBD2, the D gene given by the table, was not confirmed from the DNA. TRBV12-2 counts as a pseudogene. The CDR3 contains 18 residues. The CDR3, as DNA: TGTGCAAGTCGCCGCTCAGCGGGGGGGCGGGGAAGGACCGGGGAGCTGTTTTTT. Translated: CASRRSAGGRGRTGELFF.

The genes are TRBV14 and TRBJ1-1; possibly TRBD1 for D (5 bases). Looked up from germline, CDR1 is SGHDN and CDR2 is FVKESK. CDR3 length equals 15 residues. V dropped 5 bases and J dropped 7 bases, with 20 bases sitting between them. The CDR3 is CASSYLGLHTSEAFF. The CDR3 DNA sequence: TGTGCCAGCAGCTACCTGGGACTTCACACTAGTGAAGCTTTCTTT.

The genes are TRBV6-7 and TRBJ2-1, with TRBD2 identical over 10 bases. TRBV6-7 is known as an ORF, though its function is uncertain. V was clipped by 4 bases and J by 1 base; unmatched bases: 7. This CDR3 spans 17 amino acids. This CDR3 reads CASSFPAGGRSYNEQFF. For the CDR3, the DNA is TGTGCCAGCAGTTTCCCAGCGGGGGGGCGATCCTACAATGAGCAGTTCTTC.

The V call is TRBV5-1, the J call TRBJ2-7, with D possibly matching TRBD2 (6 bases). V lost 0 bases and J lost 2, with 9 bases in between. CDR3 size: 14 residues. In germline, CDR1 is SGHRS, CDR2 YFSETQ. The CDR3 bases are TGCGCCAGCAGCTTGGAAGGGACTCCCTACGAGCAGTACTTC. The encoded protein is CASSLEGTPYEQYF.